This TCR beta chain was sequenced in a study of CD8+ T cells in alopecia areata (dated by TCRdb to the late 2010s). The study in broad terms: Treated patients were enrolled in an open-label pilot trial of oral tofacitinib, 5 to 10 mg twice daily, for moderate-to-severe alopecia areata. Scalp clonality was compared among normal scalp (n=4), patchy alopecia areata scalp (n=8), and alopecia totalis/universalis scalp (n=8). Patients on tofacitinib were biopsied at baseline and after 4 and 24 weeks of treatment, and several of the patients also had a later scalp biopsy. To study T cell clonal expansion in alopecia areata, the researchers applied high-throughput TCRbeta sequencing to both the C3H/HeJ mouse model and human patients. For the treated patients, the SALT score, which quantifies what percentage of scalp surface area is affected, served as the measure of disease severity. Human TCRbeta sequencing covered scalp tissue and sorted CD4+ and CD8+ peripheral blood T cells from patchy and totalis/universalis alopecia areata patients and healthy controls. TCRbeta CDR3 regions were amplified by immunoSEQ multiplex PCR using 35 Vbeta forward and 13 Jbeta reverse primers. Tofacitinib was given for 6 to 18 months, followed by 6 months of follow-up off drug to assess delayed response and recurrence. RNA was obtained with the PAXgene miRNA kit for fixed scalp, the miRNeasy kit for PBMCs, and the RNeasy kit for mouse skin.

There are 14 amino acids in the CDR3, from cysteine to phenylalanine inclusive. Only CDR3 DNA remains: 42 bases, in frame from the first base. Reading the germline V gene gives CDR1 SGHRS and CDR2 YFSETQ. The V and J ends are trimmed by 4 bases and 1 base, leaving 11 bases between them. What the work shows at the level of the full study, not this receptor alone: During tofacitinib treatment, many expanded lesional clones stuck around in both scalp and blood, and this persistence may partly explain why relapse happens after treatment is stopped. Because the treated cohort was small and had only one nonresponder, larger studies are needed to examine links between baseline CD8+ expansion and response. TCR sequences shared between patients were less clear than in mice, possibly partly because of HLA diversity in the patient population. Scalp clonality and the number of expanded CD8+ clones among the top 100 scalp clones were significantly decreased by tofacitinib. Resident alphabeta T cells in normal human skin are also sequenced, complicating scalp TCR repertoire analysis, unlike mouse skin dominated by gammadelta T cells. Lesional scalp, especially in alopecia totalis/universalis, showed higher clonality and more expanded CD8+ clones than normal scalp, suggesting antigenic drive.

Points on this clone: No cognate antigen has been identified for it. The record has no base qualities; no much larger clone is one base away. Other nucleotide sequences from this sample produce the same CDR3.

The protocol used for the library was the immunoSEQ multiplex PCR assay. RNA was extracted from all samples and reverse transcribed into cDNA as template for TCR sequencing. SuperScript III was used for first-strand cDNA synthesis, primed with a 2:1 mix of oligo-dT and random hexamers. Amplification bias was assessed with a synthetic immune receptor repertoire, and residual bias was removed computationally. As for the original processing: Raw reads were preprocessed to remove errors, and CDR3 was defined by IMGT conventions from the conserved cysteine to phenylalanine. To get clonality, Shannon entropy was normalized by log2 of the number of productive unique TCRs and the result was subtracted from 1. Whether scalp clones were CD4 or CD8 was inferred by matching scalp TCRbeta sequences against CD4 and CD8 repertoires sorted from blood. Drawn from immuneACCESS, this table holds only the in-frame rearrangements with V and J called that TCRdb kept. Clones are partly lost; checked studies trace under half to an unresolved V gene and leave the rest unexplained. The DNA gave D and trimming, while V, J and clone size come from that table. The sample contains approximately 150,000 clones, roughly 58% of them found a single time. The ten largest clones take up about a sixth of the sample.

Sample treatment or condition, as interpreted from the label and publication: oral pan-JAK inhibitor, 5-10 mg twice daily. Lesional scalp punch biopsies and peripheral blood were collected from alopecia areata patients. PBMCs were separated by density centrifugation and stained for CD3, CD4 and CD8, after which CD4+ and CD8+ T cells were sorted on a FACSAria. The chain is encoded by TRBV5-1 joined to TRBJ1-1; a tentative D call is TRBD1 (5 bases match). The input for sequencing was CD4+ T cells sorted from blood, taken at approximately week 61, from a patient treated with tofacitinib. The TCR sequence derives from a human donor with alopecia areata. The nucleotide sequence is given as TGCGCCAGCAGCCCCGGGACGGGGAACACTGAAGCTTTCTTT. This translates into CASSPGTGNTEAFF.